Listed here are 7 T cell receptor beta chains from one sample, sequenced in a study of blood T cells in healthy people across ages. It was with a sample-barcoded 5' primer and a J-beta primer mix that a second PCR of roughly 7 to 12 cycles was run. From the 5' RACE reads, TCRdb called clonotypes with MiXCR, one entry per CDR3 protein. The sample lists 1.5 million to 1.9 million distinct CDR3 sequences; 35% to 45% were seen once. The specimen sequenced was blood. The receptors here all came from a woman under 30 in good health.

The J gene is TRBJ1-1, the V gene TRBV28; D possibly corresponds to TRBD1 (6 bases). V lost 3 bases to trimming and J lost 9 bases, with 14 bases between them. Per the germline V gene, CDR1 is MDHEN and CDR2 is SYDVKM. CDR3 size: 13 residues. This CDR3 reads CASSLSGGRQAFF. In DNA, the CDR3 is TGTGCCAGCAGTTTGTCGGGGGGGCGACAAGCTTTCTTT.

This chain connects TRBV4-3 to TRBJ2-4; no definite D call. This CDR3 comprises 13 residues. The germline V gene encodes CDR1 LGHNA and CDR2 YSLEER. Trimming took off 0 bases at V and 13 bases at J, with 13 bases between the two ends. CDR3 nucleotides: TGCGCCAGCAGCCAAGAATTGATGGATGAGCAGTACTTC. Amino acid sequence: CASSQELMDEQYF.

The chain couples TRBV4-3 to TRBJ2-2, with 8 nucleotides matching TRBD2. Germline lookup yields CDR1 LGHNA and CDR2 YSLEER. CDR3 length: 16 residues. V lost 2 bases to trimming and J lost 3 bases; unmatched junction nucleotides: 5. This CDR3 reads CASSQTSGLDTGELFF. The DNA for the CDR3 is TGCGCCAGCAGCCAAACTAGCGGACTGGACACCGGGGAGCTGTTTTTT.

The chain links TRBV7-9 to TRBJ2-1; 10 bases are shared with TRBD1. The CDR3 covers 15 residues. The germline V gene encodes CDR1 SEHNR and CDR2 FQNEAQ (reference sequence). The V segment lost 5 bases and the J segment 5 bases; nucleotides outside the gene matches: 6. The CDR3 spells CASSRQGARDNEQFF. For the CDR3, the DNA is TGTGCCAGCAGCCGACAGGGGGCCAGGGACAATGAGCAGTTCTTC.

This clonotype was picked up a small number of times. The genes are TRBV7-2 and TRBJ2-7; D possibly corresponds to TRBD1 (6 bases). Trimming removed 6 bases from V and 0 bases from J, with 12 bases in between. Germline lookup yields CDR1 SGHTA and CDR2 FQGNSA. This CDR3 has 14 residues. The CDR3 sequence: CASRPDSSSYEQYF. CDR3 nucleotides: TGTGCCAGCAGACCGGACAGCAGCTCCTACGAGCAGTACTTC.

The chain carries TRBV4-3 and TRBJ1-4, with D maybe TRBD1 (5 bases). The V gene's germline CDR1 is LGHNA and CDR2 YSLEER. Trimming took 1 base from V and 5 from J, leaving 20 bases between them. This CDR3 spans 18 amino acids. The CDR3 DNA is TGCGCCAGCAGCCAAGGGTTTTCCATCCGGACACTCAATGAAAAACTGTTTTTT. Encoded protein: CASSQGFSIRTLNEKLFF.

The chain is built from TRBV12-3 or TRBV12-4 and TRBJ2-3, with TRBD1 identical over 10 bases. The V segment lost 6 bases and the J segment 5 bases; nucleotides outside the gene matches: 8. This CDR3 is 15 amino acids long. The CDR3 region has the DNA TGTGCCAGCAGGCGTCGGGACAGGGGACAAGATACGCAGTATTTT. Amino acids: CASRRRDRGQDTQYF.